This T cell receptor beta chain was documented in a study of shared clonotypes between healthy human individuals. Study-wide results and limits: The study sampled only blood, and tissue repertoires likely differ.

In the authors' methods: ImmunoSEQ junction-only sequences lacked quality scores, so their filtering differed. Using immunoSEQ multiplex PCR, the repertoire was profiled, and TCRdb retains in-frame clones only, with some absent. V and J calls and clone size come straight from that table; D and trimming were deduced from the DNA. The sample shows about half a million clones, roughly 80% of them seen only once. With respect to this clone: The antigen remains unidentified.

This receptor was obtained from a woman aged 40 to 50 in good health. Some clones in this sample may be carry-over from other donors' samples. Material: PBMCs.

The CDR3: CASSPGTSNIYEQYF. As DNA, the CDR3 is TGTGCCAGCAGTCCCGGGACTAGCAATATCTACGAGCAGTACTTC. The genes are TRBV28 and TRBJ2-7; 9 bases match TRBD2. Germline lookup yields CDR1 MDHEN and CDR2 SYDVKM. The J segment lost 3 bases and the V segment lost 5 bases, leaving 8 bases of the junction unmatched. The CDR3 length is 15 residues. The full variable domain, with the rest looked up from reference TRBV28 and TRBJ2-7, is DVKVTQSSRYLVKRTGEKVFLECVQDMDHENMFWYRQDPGLGLRLIYFSYDVKMKEKGDIPEGYSVSREKKERFSLILESASTNQTSMYLCASSPGTSNIYEQYFGPGTRLTVT.